This T cell receptor (beta chain) was recovered during a study of identical twins. Regarding the study as a whole: Modeled out-of-frame TCR alpha sharing in monozygotic twins fell below observed levels. There were fewer insertions in abundant cord blood beta clonotypes, but memory repertoires showed no such pattern.

This clonotype was observed a handful of times. Its antigen is undetermined. Everyone who gave samples was a healthy Caucasian. Trimming took off 11 bases at V and 0 bases at J, with 29 bases between the two ends. The CDR3 length is 18 residues. Per the germline V gene, CDR1 is SGHAT and CDR2 is FQDESV (reference sequence). cDNA molecules carried unique molecular identifiers, and template switching added a universal primer site. MiXCR, applied by TCRdb to the 5' RACE reads, yields one record per CDR3 protein. The table records approximately 590,000 distinct CDR3 sequences, nearly 10% of them present only once. A further study also used this sample, focusing on yellow fever vaccine responses in identical twins.

This receptor was obtained from a woman aged 18 to 35 in good health. J is TRBJ2-7 and V is TRBV11-1, with D maybe TRBD1 (7 bases). The specimen was PBMCs. This CDR3 reads CAAPFAGQRNSSSYEQYF. CDR3 nucleotide sequence: TGTGCCGCCCCCTTTGCGGGACAGAGAAATTCAAGCTCCTACGAGCAGTACTTC.